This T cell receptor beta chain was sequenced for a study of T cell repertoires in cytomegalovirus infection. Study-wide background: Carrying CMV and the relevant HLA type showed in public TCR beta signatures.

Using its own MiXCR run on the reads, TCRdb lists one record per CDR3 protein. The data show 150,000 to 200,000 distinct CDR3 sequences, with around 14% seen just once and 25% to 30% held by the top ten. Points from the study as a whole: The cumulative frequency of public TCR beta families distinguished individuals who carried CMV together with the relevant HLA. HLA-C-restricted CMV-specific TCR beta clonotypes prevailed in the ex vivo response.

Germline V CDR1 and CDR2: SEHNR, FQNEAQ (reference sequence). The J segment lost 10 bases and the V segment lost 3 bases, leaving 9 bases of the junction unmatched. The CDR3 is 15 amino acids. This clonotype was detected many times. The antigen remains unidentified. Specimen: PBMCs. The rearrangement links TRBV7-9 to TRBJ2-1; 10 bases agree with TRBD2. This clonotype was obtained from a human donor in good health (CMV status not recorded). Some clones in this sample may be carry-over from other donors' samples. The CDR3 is CASSFSGRRVGEQFF. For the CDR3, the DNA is TGTGCCAGCAGCTTTAGCGGGAGGAGGGTTGGGGAGCAGTTCTTC.